The present TCR beta chain was sequenced within a study of T cell clonality in common variable immunodeficiency. Findings and caveats of the study: CVID subjects had higher TCRbeta clonality than healthy controls, most marked in about a third. In common variable immunodeficiency, TCR beta chains reportedly carried fewer deletions and N-nucleotide insertions.

This clone has only a few counts. The antigen remains undetermined. Generated by immunoSEQ multiplex PCR, the TCRdb table keeps only in-frame clones and is missing some. The sample is made up of about 7,200 clones, none counted only once. Sequenced input: peripheral blood mononuclear cells. This receptor was identified in a human donor with common variable immunodeficiency.

The DNA read from the CDR3 is TGTGCCAGCAGTGAACAAGAACAGTACGAG. Protein: CASSEQEQYE. The CDR3 in full is CASSEQEQYEQYF. This chain joins TRBV2 and TRBJ2-7; D gene ambiguous. Read coverage stops 3 residues before the CDR3 terminus; the germline J gene supplies the remainder. The germline V gene has CDR1 SNHLY and CDR2 FYNNEI. The germline V and J ends were trimmed by 2 bases and 4 bases, with 9 bases remaining between them. CDR3 length: 13 amino acids.